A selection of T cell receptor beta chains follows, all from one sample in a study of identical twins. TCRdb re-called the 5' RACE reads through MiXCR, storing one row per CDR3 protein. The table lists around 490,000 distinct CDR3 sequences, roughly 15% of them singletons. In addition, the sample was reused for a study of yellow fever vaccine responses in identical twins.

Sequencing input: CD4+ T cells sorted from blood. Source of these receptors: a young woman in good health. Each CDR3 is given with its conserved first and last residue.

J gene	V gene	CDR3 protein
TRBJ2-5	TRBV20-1	CSAPPGGRETQYF
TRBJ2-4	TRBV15	CATSSPRDIQYF
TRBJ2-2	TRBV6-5	CASSYLRLNAGELFF
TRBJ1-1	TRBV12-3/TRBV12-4	CASNPDRINTEAFF
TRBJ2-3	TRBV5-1	CASSTRTSGNRGDTQYF
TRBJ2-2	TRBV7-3	CASSQRQGSPNTGELFF
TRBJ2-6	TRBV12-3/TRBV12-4	CASRLNSGANVLTF
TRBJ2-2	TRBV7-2	CASSPRGPGELFF
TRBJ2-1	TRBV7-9	CASNILGASGTNEQFF
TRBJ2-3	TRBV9	CASSPERVDTQYF
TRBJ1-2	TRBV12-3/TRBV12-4	CASSFAAGNANYGYTF
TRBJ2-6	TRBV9	CASSVEVAGLSGANVLTF
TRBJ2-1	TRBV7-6	CASSPRGSGREYNEQFF
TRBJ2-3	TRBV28	CASSVRGSTDTQYF
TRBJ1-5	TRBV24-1	CAIGGVGSNQPQHF
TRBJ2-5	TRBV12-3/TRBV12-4	CASSLGSLAGYQETQYF
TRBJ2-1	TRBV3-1	CASGRLAANEQFF
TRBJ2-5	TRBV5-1	CASSLARDSETQYF
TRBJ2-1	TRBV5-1	CASSLGLAGGLNEQFF
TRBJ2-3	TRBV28	CASKRSQSTDTQYF
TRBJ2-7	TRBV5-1	CASSLGGQGRRIYEQYF
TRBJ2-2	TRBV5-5	CASSLLKNTGELFF
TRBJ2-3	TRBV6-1	CASRGAVRSTDTQYF
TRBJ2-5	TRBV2	CASSDRADQETQYF
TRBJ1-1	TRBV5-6	CASSFQGEAFF
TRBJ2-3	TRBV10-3	CAISDKGTDTQYF
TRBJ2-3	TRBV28	CASRTAGGGTDTQYF
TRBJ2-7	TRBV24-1	CATSDGTSGSEEQYF
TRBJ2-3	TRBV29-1	CSQLGGDTQYF
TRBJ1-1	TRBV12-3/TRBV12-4	CASSLVGQGDTEAFF
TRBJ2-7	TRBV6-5	CASSHTLTPSYEQYF
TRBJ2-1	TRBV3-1	CASSQVVLAAREYNEQFF
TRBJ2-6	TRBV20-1	CSASWGARGANVLTF
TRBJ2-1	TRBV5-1	CASSLVGTISYNEQFF
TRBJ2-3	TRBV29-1	CSVGSHSTDTQYF
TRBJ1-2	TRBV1	CTSSQDLNGYTF
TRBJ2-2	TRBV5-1	CASSLGSGSRTGELFF
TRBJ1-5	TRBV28	CASRPSTGGNQPQHF
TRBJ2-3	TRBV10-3	CAIRAPTMAQYF
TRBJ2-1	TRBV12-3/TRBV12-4	CASSSLDRGNEQFF
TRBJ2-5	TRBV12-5	CASTPPAQAGAQYF
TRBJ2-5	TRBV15	CATSRGRLAGGRSETQYF
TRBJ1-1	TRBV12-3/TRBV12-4	CASSRLEGNTEAFF
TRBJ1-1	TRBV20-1	CSANQGTEAFF
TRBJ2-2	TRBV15	CATSREQLATGELFF
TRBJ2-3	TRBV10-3	CAISDWTGGADTQYF
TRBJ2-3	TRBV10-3	CAISDLAGGPGDTQYF
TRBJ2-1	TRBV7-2	CASSPGGLPIFGEQFF
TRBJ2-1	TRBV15	CATSRGKGTSGRTNQQFF
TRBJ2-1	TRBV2	CASRKLGPYNEQFF
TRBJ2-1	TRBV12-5	CASGSPTGNPLNEQFF
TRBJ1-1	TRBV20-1	CSARDHRANTEAFF
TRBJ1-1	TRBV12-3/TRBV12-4	CASSLDHRHEGF
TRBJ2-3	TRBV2	CASSAFKDTQYF
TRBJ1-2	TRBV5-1	CASSSDGDYGYTF
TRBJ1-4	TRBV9	CASSPTWTLGEKLFF
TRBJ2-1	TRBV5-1	CASSSAGARDEQFF
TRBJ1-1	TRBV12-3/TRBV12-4	CASSLGALGNTEAFF